This record concerns one TCR beta chain sequence. Its antigen is unknown. The junction does not match germline at one end; this may be a read error. These data come from a study of graft-versus-host responses after intestinal transplantation. There are 14 residues in the CDR3. Germline V lookup: CDR1 GTSNPN, CDR2 SVGIG (reference sequence). This table comes from immunoSEQ multiplex PCR, and its TCRdb copy is limited to in-frame clones, with some not included. This sample has more than 90,000 clones, with around nine tenths found just once. The V gene is TRBV30, the J gene TRBJ2-5; D is ambiguous. Matching the DNA end better, TRBJ2-7 makes the J call doubtful. This receptor was identified in a human donor who was the organ donor for an intestinal transplant. The starting material was unstimulated CD4+ T cells sorted from spleen or lymph node cells, obtained before transplant. CDR3 DNA: TGCGCCTGGAGTCTTATGGGTACGAGTTACGAGCAGTACTTC. Its protein product is CAWSLMGTSYEQYF.